This TCR beta chain was sequenced during a study of CD8 T cells in Susac syndrome. Sequencing of TCR beta was undertaken in CD8+ and CD4+ T cells derived from blood. On this clonotype: Its antigen is unidentified.

The length of the CDR3 is 13 residues. From germline, CDR1 is SNHLY and CDR2 FYNNEI. The V end was cut by 5 bases, the J end by 6 bases, with 12 bases between. It was with random hexamers that roughly 0.45 to 1 ug RNA was reverse transcribed. Via MiXCR, TCRdb re-called the immunoSEQ multiplex PCR reads, giving one row per CDR3 protein. In the table there are 120,000 to 150,000 distinct CDR3 sequences, roughly 95% of which are singletons. Broader study findings: Expansion of clones was not seen in the CD4+ T cell repertoires of Susac syndrome.

The specimen was CD4+ T cells from PBMCs. The source is a human donor with Susac syndrome. V is TRBV2 and J is TRBJ2-3; TRBD1 is a possible D gene (5 bases). CDR3 region: CASSLDTVDTQYF. The CDR3 bases are TGTGCCAGCAGTTTGGACACTGTGGATACGCAGTATTTT. Together with reference TRBV2 and TRBJ2-3, the CDR3 gives the full variable domain: EPEVTQTPSHQVTQMGQEVILRCVPISNHLYFYWYRQILGQKVEFLVSFYNNEISEKSEIFDDQFSVERPDGSNFTLKIRSTKLEDSAMYFCASSLDTVDTQYFGPGTRLTVL.